The 10 T cell receptor beta chains below all came from one sample that was sequenced in a study of cytomegalovirus exposure and HLA in healthy donors. The primer mix had 60 Vbeta and 13 Jbeta primers. Libraries were prepared by immunoSEQ multiplex PCR; TCRdb keeps only in-frame clonotypes and omits some of them. Here the sample spans approximately 170,000 clones, 65% to 90% being singletons. Sequencing was performed on PBMCs. These receptors all stem from a human donor in good health.

The gene calls are TRBV2 and TRBJ2-3; 8 bases map to TRBD2. With 3 bases clipped from V and 3 bases from J, the junction kept 11 bases outside the gene matches. CDR1 and CDR2 (germline): SNHLY, FYNNEI. The CDR3 spans 17 residues. CDR3: CASSETGSGMLTDTQYF. The DNA of the CDR3 is TGTGCCAGCAGTGAGACCGGTAGCGGGATGCTTACAGATACGCAGTATTTT.

V usage is TRBV4-3 and J usage is TRBJ2-7; 8 positions agree with TRBD1. The CDR3 is 14 residues long. Germline lookup yields CDR1 LGHNA and CDR2 YSLEER. The J segment lost 3 bases and the V segment lost 1 base, leaving 2 bases of the junction unmatched. The CDR3 here is CASSQATGGYEQYF. CDR3 nucleotide sequence: TGCGCCAGCAGCCAAGCTACAGGGGGCTACGAGCAGTACTTC.

The CDR3 nucleotides read TGTGCCAGCAGCTTAGGTAATAGCGGAGCTAGCACAGATACGCAGTATTTT. Translation: CASSLGNSGASTDTQYF. The gene calls are TRBV11-2 and TRBJ2-3; the D gene is possibly TRBD2 (6 bases). The CDR3 sequence is 17 residues long. Trimming shortened V by 1 base and J by 0 bases, and 14 bases separated the two germline ends. Germline V gene lookup returns CDR1 SGHAT and CDR2 FQNNGV.

The chain combines TRBV13 with TRBJ2-5; D may be TRBD2 (6 bases). The CDR3 extends over 14 amino acids. V was shortened by 5 bases and J by 1 base, with 11 bases between the two germline ends. From germline, CDR1 is PRHDT and CDR2 FYEKMQ (reference sequence). The CDR3 reads CASSTRDSQETQYF. CDR3 bases: TGTGCCAGCAGCACCCGGGACTCCCAAGAGACCCAGTACTTC.

This chain connects TRBV19 to TRBJ2-3, with 8 bases identical to TRBD1. Germline V gene lookup returns CDR1 LNHDA and CDR2 SQIVND (reference sequence). The V and J ends lost 4 bases and 3 bases, in that order; junction bases with no gene match: 3. The CDR3 totals 14 residues. The CDR3 DNA follows: TGTGCCAGTAGTAAAGGACAGGGTACAGATACGCAGTATTTT. Protein: CASSKGQGTDTQYF.

The chain employs TRBV5-6 and TRBJ2-1; TRBD1 might be the D (6 bases). Trimming cost V 6 bases and J 2 bases, with 15 bases left between them. Germline V gene lookup returns CDR1 SGHDT and CDR2 YYEEEE. This CDR3 contains 15 residues. The CDR3 loop reads CASNPGTPTYNEQFF. In DNA form, the CDR3 reads TGTGCCAGCAACCCCGGGACACCCACCTACAATGAGCAGTTCTTC. Together with reference TRBV5-6 and TRBJ2-1, the CDR3 gives the full variable domain: DAGVTQSPTHLIKTRGQQVTLRCSPKSGHDTVSWYQQALGQGPQFIFQYYEEEERQRGNFPDRFSGHQFPNYSSELNVNALLLGDSALYLCASNPGTPTYNEQFFGPGTRLTVL.

The rearrangement joins TRBV14 to TRBJ1-2; TRBD1 agrees at 8 bases. J gave up 5 bases and V 1 base, and 6 bases lay outside the gene matches. This CDR3 contains 15 residues. Germline CDR1 reads SGHDN; CDR2 reads FVKESK. The CDR3 DNA follows: TGTGCCAGCAGCCAAGGGACAGGGCGTTTTTATGGCTACACCTTC. Encoded protein: CASSQGTGRFYGYTF. The full variable domain, with the rest looked up from reference TRBV14 and TRBJ1-2, is EAGVTQFPSHSVIEKGQTVTLRCDPISGHDNLYWYRRVMGKEIKFLLHFVKESKQDESGMPNNRFLAERTGGTYSTLKVQPAELEDSGVYFCASSQGTGRFYGYTFGSGTRLTVV.

This chain links TRBV28 with TRBJ2-1; 9 bases fit TRBD1. This CDR3 spans 15 amino acids. Germline loops: CDR1 MDHEN, CDR2 SYDVKM. V was clipped by 6 bases and J by 1 base; unmatched bases: 4. CDR3 sequence (DNA): TGTGCCAGCAGACTACAGGGGGCGTCCTACAATGAGCAGTTCTTC. It yields the protein CASRLQGASYNEQFF.

The chain has TRBV4-3 and TRBJ2-7; D might be TRBD2 (6 bases). The CDR3 spans 16 residues. Germline V gives CDR1 LGHNA, CDR2 YSLEER. V was pared by 2 bases and J by 1 base, with 15 bases between. The CDR3 DNA reads as TGCGCCAGCAGCCAAAACCCCGGGACTTTATCCTACGAGCAGTACTTC. Amino acids: CASSQNPGTLSYEQYF.

This clone was found once. This chain connects TRBV18 to TRBJ2-7, with a tentative D call TRBD1 (6 bases). V lost 3 bases and J lost 2, with 8 bases in between. This CDR3 is built from 13 residues. Germline V gives CDR1 KGHSH, CDR2 LQKENI. CDR3 coding DNA: TGTGCCAGCTCACCCTCAGGGGCCTACGAGCAGTACTTC. Amino acid sequence: CASSPSGAYEQYF.